This T cell receptor (beta chain) originates from a study of T cells in localized non-small cell lung cancer. This clone occurred a few times. Antigen specificity is unknown. With V trimmed by 6 bases and J by 4 bases, 11 bases remained unmatched. The CDR3 has 17 residues. Germline V gene data show CDR1 as MDHEN and CDR2 as SYDVKM. The data were produced by immunoSEQ multiplex PCR, yet TCRdb's version contains in-frame clones alone and is incomplete. The data contain about 52,000 clones, roughly 90% of them singletons. General observations from the study: The highest T cell clonality was in uninvolved adjacent lung, above tumor. Across samples, adjacent lung featured a median roughly 50 of the top 100 tumor clones. Heterogeneity is still possible, as just one tumor region was sequenced. A raised T cell density in blood coincided with lengthier overall survival.

The starting material was peripheral blood, obtained before any cancer treatment. The clonotype originates from a male donor aged 60 or over with stage III squamous cell lung carcinoma. The chain uses TRBV28 and TRBJ2-7; 14 nucleotides agree with TRBD2. In DNA, the CDR3 is TGTGCCAGCAGCCCGCCGGGACTAGCGGGAGAGAGGTACGAGCAGTACTTC. Translating it yields CASSPPGLAGERYEQYF.